This T cell receptor beta chain is from a study of T cell repertoires in cytomegalovirus infection. Overall study context: The authors relied on CMV epitopes, both recently identified HLA-C-restricted and well-studied HLA-B-restricted. Matching HLA type, along with CMV infection, was indicated by public TCR beta signatures. The study, taken as a whole, reports: CMV-specific HLA-C-restricted TCR beta clonotypes dominated the ex vivo response.

TCRdb fed the reads into MiXCR, producing one record per CDR3 protein. The table has 650,000 to 900,000 distinct CDR3 sequences, approximately 32% seen once. In regard to this clonotype: Its antigen is still unknown.

The clonotype comes from a human donor in good health (CMV status not recorded). Some clones in this sample may be carry-over from other donors' samples. This specimen was cultured CD8+ T cells from PBMCs, taken from culture after CMV antigen stimulation.

The CDR3 loop reads CASSQDTSGGTGLMAQYF. The DNA of the CDR3 is TGTGCCAGCAGCCAAGACACAAGCGGGGGGACCGGTCTCATGGCCCAGTACTTC. The gene calls are TRBV14 and TRBJ2-5; 9 bases are shared with TRBD2. The CDR3 loop spans 18 amino acids. The J segment lost 9 bases and the V segment lost 0 bases, leaving 17 bases of the junction unmatched. Germline V CDR1 and CDR2: SGHDN, FVKESK.